A single sample is the source of the 26 T cell receptor beta chains below, sequenced in a study. Tregs were sorted as CD4+CD25+CD127-/low cells. TCRdb re-analysed the 5' RACE reads in MiXCR, keeping a single row per CDR3 protein. The table shows 7,000 to 9,500 distinct CDR3 sequences, with under 50% occurring only once. Sample: Tregs sorted from a lymph node. The source is a female donor with breast cancer.

The table lists this clonotype with a few counts. The chain is built from TRBV1 and TRBJ2-1; the table's D gene call, TRBD2, was not cross checked with the DNA. TRBV1 is tagged as a pseudogene. This CDR3 is built from 16 residues. CDR3 in amino acids: CTSSLAGEQSYNEQFF. As DNA, the CDR3 is TGCACCAGCAGCCTAGCGGGAGAACAATCCTACAATGAGCAGTTCTTC.

The chain uses TRBV12-5 and TRBJ2-5, with 16 nucleotides matching TRBD2. The CDR3 is made up of 18 amino acids. Germline CDR1 reads LGHNT; CDR2 reads FRNRAP. V shed 2 bases and J 5 bases; nucleotides not matched to a gene: 8. The CDR3 loop reads CASGLSRGLAGGRETQYF. DNA for the CDR3: TGTGCTAGTGGTTTGTCCAGGGGACTAGCGGGGGGGCGCGAGACCCAGTACTTC. The full variable domain, rest sourced from reference TRBV12-5 and TRBJ2-5, is DARVTQTPRHKVTEMGQEVTMRCQPILGHNTVFWYRQTMMQGLELLAYFRNRAPLDDSGMPKDRFSAEMPDATLATLKIQPSEPRDSAVYFCASGLSRGLAGGRETQYFGPGTRLLVL.

The rearrangement uses TRBV5-6 and TRBJ2-7, with a tentative D call TRBD1 (6 bases). The length of the CDR3 is 17 residues. Per the germline V gene, CDR1 is SGHDT and CDR2 is YYEEEE. V dropped 0 bases and J dropped 6 bases, with 22 bases sitting between them. CDR3 DNA: TGTGCCAGCAGCTTGGCTCTGGCAGGGGCACGTGTTGGCGAGCAGTACTTC. This sequence encodes CASSLALAGARVGEQYF. The full variable domain, with the rest looked up from reference TRBV5-6 and TRBJ2-7, is DAGVTQSPTHLIKTRGQQVTLRCSPKSGHDTVSWYQQALGQGPQFIFQYYEEEERQRGNFPDRFSGHQFPNYSSELNVNALLLGDSALYLCASSLALAGARVGEQYFGPGTRLTVT.

There are a few counts of this clonotype. The chain joins TRBV5-1 to TRBJ2-7, with a weak D call TRBD1 (6 bases). V was clipped by 2 bases and J by 1 base, with 13 bases between them. CDR3 length: 15 residues. Germline V gives CDR1 SGHRS, CDR2 YFSETQ. CDR3 coding DNA: TGCGCCAGCAGCTTAGGCAGGGGAGCGTCCTACGAGCAGTACTTC. This codes for CASSLGRGASYEQYF.

J is TRBJ2-7 and V is TRBV7-3, with D unresolved. V lost 2 bases, J lost 0 bases, and 5 bases lay in between. Germline lookup yields CDR1 SGHTA and CDR2 FQGTGA. This CDR3 has 13 residues. DNA of the CDR3: TGTGCCAGCAGCTTACAGGACTCCTACGAGCAGTACTTC. Protein sequence: CASSLQDSYEQYF. Complete variable domain (other parts from reference TRBV7-3 and TRBJ2-7): GAGVSQTPSNKVTEKGKYVELRCDPISGHTALYWYRQSLGQGPEFLIYFQGTGAADDSGLPNDRFFAVRPEGSVSTLKIQRTERGDSAVYLCASSLQDSYEQYFGPGTRLTVT.

The rearrangement links TRBV10-3 to TRBJ2-5; possible D gene TRBD2, 6 bases. Germline V lookup: CDR1 ENHRY, CDR2 SYGVKD. The CDR3 has 14 amino acids. V lost 3 bases, J lost 4 bases, and 12 bases lay in between. CDR3 coding DNA: TGTGCCATCAGTGACTCGGAGGGGATAGAGACCCAGTACTTC. The encoded protein is CAISDSEGIETQYF.

The rearrangement links TRBV24-1 to TRBJ2-7; 10 bases line up with TRBD1. V shed 3 bases, J shed 5 bases, and the junction held 6 bases outside the gene matches. The length of the CDR3 is 15 residues. Per germline, CDR1 KGHDR and CDR2 SFDVKD. The CDR3 loop is CATSDEGTGVNEQYF. CDR3 DNA sequence: TGTGCCACCAGTGATGAGGGGACAGGGGTAAACGAGCAGTACTTC.

V usage is TRBV29-1 and J usage is TRBJ2-7; D is perhaps TRBD2 (5 bases). The CDR3 covers 13 residues. Germline V gene sequence: CDR1 SQVTM, CDR2 ANQGSEA. Trimming shortened V by 5 bases and J by 3 bases, and 14 bases separated the two germline ends. CDR3 residues: CSVSSVDYYEQYF. The CDR3 DNA reads TGCAGCGTTTCAAGCGTCGACTACTACGAGCAGTACTTC.

This clonotype was observed a few times. The chain couples TRBV10-3 to TRBJ2-7; 7 bases agree with TRBD1. J was trimmed by 2 bases and V by 6 bases; bases with no gene match: 7. The CDR3 is made up of 14 amino acids. Per the germline V gene, CDR1 is ENHRY and CDR2 is SYGVKD. Here the CDR3 DNA reads TGTGCCATCAGCGACAGGGAAGCAGCCTACGAGCAGTACTTC. This gives the protein CAISDREAAYEQYF.

The rearrangement uses TRBV30 and TRBJ2-5, with TRBD2 matching over 8 bases. The germline V gene encodes CDR1 GTSNPN and CDR2 SVGIG (reference sequence). Trimming cost V 2 bases and J 4 bases; bases outside gene matches: 9. This CDR3 contains 15 residues. The CDR3 sequence: CAWSPGLAVGETQYF. The CDR3 DNA sequence: TGTGCCTGGAGTCCCGGACTAGCCGTGGGAGAGACCCAGTACTTC.

This chain connects TRBV4-1 to TRBJ2-1; D unresolved. The V and J ends lost 1 base and 0 bases respectively, with 4 bases between them. The CDR3 has 14 residues. Germline CDR1 is MGHRA and CDR2 is YSYEKL. The CDR3 DNA reads TGCGCCAGCAGCCAAGGGCACTCCTACAATGAGCAGTTCTTC. Translated: CASSQGHSYNEQFF.

The chain has TRBV5-6 and TRBJ2-7; TRBD1 matches 9 bases. J gave up 5 bases and V 4 bases, and 7 bases lay outside the gene matches. CDR3 length: 14 amino acids. Germline V gene lookup returns CDR1 SGHDT and CDR2 YYEEEE. The CDR3 loop is CASSPGQGAHEQYF. CDR3 DNA sequence: TGTGCCAGCAGCCCGGGACAGGGTGCCCACGAGCAGTACTTC.

This clonotype turned up a few times. This chain uses TRBV12-3 or TRBV12-4 with TRBJ1-2, with 8 bases matching TRBD1. This CDR3 has 14 amino acids. V was pared by 3 bases and J by 4 bases, with 4 bases of the junction left unmatched. The CDR3 loop is CASSFPGGAYGYTF. CDR3 coding DNA: TGTGCCAGCAGTTTCCCAGGGGGCGCCTATGGCTACACCTTC.

This chain connects TRBV12-3 or TRBV12-4 to TRBJ1-1; no firm D call. CDR3 length: 14 amino acids. Trimming took 4 bases from V and 5 from J, leaving 14 bases between them. The CDR3: CASSWGGEHTEAFF. In DNA, the CDR3 is TGTGCCAGCAGTTGGGGAGGAGAACATACTGAAGCTTTCTTT.

This clonotype was seen only a few times. The chain carries TRBV15 and TRBJ2-5, with 12 bases aligning to TRBD1. V shed 5 bases and J 2 bases; nucleotides not matched to a gene: 3. Germline V gene sequence: CDR1 LNHNV, CDR2 YYDKDF (reference sequence). The CDR3 has 15 amino acids. The DNA for the CDR3 is TGTGCCACCAGCCCGGGACAGGGGGCTCAAGAGACCCAGTACTTC. This gives the protein CATSPGQGAQETQYF.

The chain combines TRBV12-3 or TRBV12-4 with TRBJ2-7; a possible D gene is TRBD2 (6 bases). The CDR3 sequence is 13 residues long. V gave up 1 base and J gave up 4 bases, with 8 bases separating them. In nucleotides, the CDR3 is TGTGCCAGCAGTTTAGAACTAGCTTACGAGCAGTACTTC. Translating it yields CASSLELAYEQYF.

CDR3 loop: CANLPELSGGRTDTQYF. CDR3 DNA: TGCGCCAACCTTCCCGAACTTAGCGGGGGAAGGACAGATACGCAGTATTTT. The rearrangement joins TRBV5-1 to TRBJ2-3; 9 positions agree with TRBD2. V lost 9 bases and J lost 3; bases outside the gene matches: 17. This CDR3 region has 17 residues. In germline, CDR1 is SGHRS, CDR2 YFSETQ.

This chain links TRBV20-1 with TRBJ2-1; 12 nucleotides agree with TRBD2. After removal of 1 base from V and 2 bases from J, the junction contained 6 bases not matched to a gene. There are 17 residues in the CDR3. Germline CDR1 DFQATT, CDR2 SNEGSKA (reference sequence). CDR3 nucleotide sequence: TGCAGTGCTAGAGGAACATCTAGCGGGAGGGCCTACAATGAGCAGTTCTTC. Its protein is CSARGTSSGRAYNEQFF.

The chain couples TRBV5-1 to TRBJ2-1; TRBD2 aligns across 9 bases. After removal of 0 bases from V and 6 bases from J, the junction contained 10 bases not matched to a gene. The germline V gene has CDR1 SGHRS and CDR2 YFSETQ. CDR3 length: 17 residues. The CDR3 is CASSLVRAGGPSNEQFF. The CDR3 DNA sequence: TGCGCCAGCAGCTTGGTCCGCGCGGGAGGGCCAAGCAATGAGCAGTTCTTC.

This chain uses TRBV6-5 with TRBJ1-1, with D perhaps matching TRBD1 (5 bases). The CDR3 spans 16 residues. Trimming took 2 bases from V and 2 from J, leaving 15 bases between them. From germline, CDR1 is MNHEY and CDR2 SVGAGI. The CDR3 sequence is CASSYGGRTLNTEAFF. The CDR3 coding sequence is TGTGCCAGCAGTTACGGGGGAAGGACCCTAAACACTGAAGCTTTCTTT.

A few counts support this clonotype. The V call is TRBV9, the J call TRBJ1-2; D may be TRBD1 (5 bases). Germline CDR1 is SGDLS and CDR2 is YYNGEE. The CDR3 runs 16 residues. Trimming pared 7 bases from V and 3 bases from J, leaving 22 bases between. The CDR3: CASGAGTSATDYGYTF. In DNA, the CDR3 is TGTGCCAGCGGGGCAGGAACATCGGCAACGGACTATGGCTACACCTTC.

V usage is TRBV5-6 and J usage is TRBJ2-5, with D uncertain. The CDR3 loop spans 13 amino acids. The germline CDR1 and CDR2 sequences are SGHDT and YYEEEE. V lost 1 base and J 1 base, leaving 5 bases between the germline ends. The CDR3 region is CASSLRAQETQYF. Here the CDR3 DNA reads TGTGCCAGCAGCTTGCGGGCCCAAGAGACCCAGTACTTC.

J is TRBJ2-3 and V is TRBV20-1; no clear D. CDR1 is DFQATT, CDR2 SNEGSKA, per germline (reference sequence). Trimming pared 5 bases from V and 6 bases from J, leaving 6 bases between. There are 10 residues in the CDR3. The CDR3 coding sequence is TGCAGTGCTCAGGCCGATACGCAGTATTTT. This gives the protein CSAQADTQYF.

J is TRBJ2-3 and V is TRBV3-1; 11 nucleotides match TRBD2. V dropped 5 bases and J dropped 5; count of bases not matched to a gene: 12. The CDR3 sequence is 17 residues long. Germline assignment: CDR1 LGHDT and CDR2 YNNKEL (reference sequence). The CDR3 sequence is CASSNPHETSGGDTQYF. CDR3 nucleotides: TGTGCCAGCAGCAACCCCCACGAAACTAGCGGGGGAGATACGCAGTATTTT.

The chain joins TRBV6-1 to TRBJ2-5; 8 bases line up with TRBD1. Germline lookup yields CDR1 MNHNS and CDR2 SASEGT. Trimming removed 5 bases from V and 4 bases from J; junction bases left unmatched: 6. The CDR3 spans 14 residues. The CDR3 reads CASSPGTGSETQYF. In nucleotides, the CDR3 is TGTGCCAGCAGTCCCGGGACAGGTTCAGAGACCCAGTACTTC.

The chain employs TRBV28 and TRBJ2-1, with 13 nucleotides matching TRBD2. V shed 5 bases, J shed 9 bases, and the junction held 10 bases outside the gene matches. Germline CDR1 is MDHEN and CDR2 is SYDVKM. The CDR3 totals 16 residues. The CDR3 coding sequence is TGTGCCAGCAGTCCCGGACTAGCGGGAGTTCTTAGTGAGCAGTTCTTC. Protein product: CASSPGLAGVLSEQFF.